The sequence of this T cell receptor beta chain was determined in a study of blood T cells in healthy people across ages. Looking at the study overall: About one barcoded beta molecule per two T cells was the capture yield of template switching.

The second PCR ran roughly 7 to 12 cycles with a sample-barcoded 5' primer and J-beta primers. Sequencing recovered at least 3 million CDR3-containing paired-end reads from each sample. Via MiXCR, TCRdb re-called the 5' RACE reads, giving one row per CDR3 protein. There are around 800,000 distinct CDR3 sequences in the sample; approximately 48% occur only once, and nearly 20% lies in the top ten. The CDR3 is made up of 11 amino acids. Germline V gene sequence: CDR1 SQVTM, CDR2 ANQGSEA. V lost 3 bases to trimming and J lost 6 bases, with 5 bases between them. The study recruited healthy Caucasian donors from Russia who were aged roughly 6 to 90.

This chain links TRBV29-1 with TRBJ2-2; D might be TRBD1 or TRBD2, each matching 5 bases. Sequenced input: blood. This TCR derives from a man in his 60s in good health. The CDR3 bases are TGCAGCGTTGAGGGGGCCGGGGAGCTGTTTTTT. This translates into CSVEGAGELFF.